The next 17 T cell receptor beta chains were all read from a single sample in a study of blood T cell repertoires in COVID-19. Assay: immunoSEQ multiplex PCR; the TCRdb copy retains only in-frame clones and omits some. The data contain 220,000 or so clones, around 81% of them seen just once; the ten biggest clones take up around 3.1%. Material: peripheral blood. The receptors derive from a woman aged 25 to 39 who had recovered from COVID-19.

The rearrangement links TRBV18 to TRBJ2-7, with TRBD1 identical over 7 bases. The junction had 9 bases not matched to a gene; V was cut back by 3 bases and J by 4 bases. The CDR3 runs to 15 residues. Germline V CDR1 and CDR2: KGHSH, LQKENI. CDR3 DNA sequence: TGTGCCAGCTCACCCCTTATAGGGGGCGGTTACGAGCAGTACTTC. It yields the protein CASSPLIGGGYEQYF.

The J gene is TRBJ1-2, the V gene TRBV12-3 or TRBV12-4, with 9 positions matching TRBD1. Germline trimming cut 5 bases from V and 5 bases from J; bases unmatched to any gene: 3. The CDR3 extends over 13 amino acids. The CDR3 spells CASSPTGGYGYTF. The DNA for the CDR3 is TGTGCCAGCAGTCCGACAGGGGGATATGGCTACACCTTC.

This clone has just a few counts. The J gene is TRBJ2-1, the V gene TRBV27; 8 nucleotides match TRBD1. This CDR3 spans 15 amino acids. The germline gives CDR1 MNHEY, CDR2 SMNVEV (reference sequence). J lost 4 bases, V lost 6 bases, and 8 bases had no gene match. The CDR3 reads CASSRDRNPYNEQFF. Here the CDR3 DNA reads TGTGCCAGCAGCCGGGACAGGAACCCTTACAATGAGCAGTTCTTC.

The chain joins TRBV7-9 to TRBJ1-5; D is ambiguous. In germline, CDR1 is SEHNR, CDR2 FQNEAQ (reference sequence). The V and J ends lost 5 bases and 1 base respectively, with 12 bases between them. This CDR3 contains 15 residues. Written as DNA, the CDR3 is TGTGCCAGCAGCCGAGGTGGCAGAAGCAATCAGCCCCAGCATTTT. Amino acids: CASSRGGRSNQPQHF.

The chain employs TRBV7-2 and TRBJ2-7; D perhaps matches TRBD1 (6 bases). The V gene lost 10 bases and the J gene lost 2 bases, with 21 bases spanning the gap. Germline V gene data show CDR1 as SGHTA and CDR2 as FQGNSA. The CDR3 length is 15 residues. Here the CDR3 DNA reads TGTGCCATCCCTTCCTCGCAGGGGCTTGCCTACGAGCAGTACTTC. It yields the protein CAIPSSQGLAYEQYF.

This clone was seen only once. V usage is TRBV11-2 and J usage is TRBJ2-5; a possible D gene is TRBD2 (5 bases). The CDR3 consists of 14 residues. Germline CDR1 reads SGHAT; CDR2 reads FQNNGV. With 5 bases removed from V and 2 bases from J, the gap between germline ends came to 12 bases. CDR3 in DNA: TGTGCCAGCAGCCCCAGAGTAGCGCAAGAGACCCAGTACTTC. Translated: CASSPRVAQETQYF.

V is TRBV27 and J is TRBJ2-1; maybe TRBD1 (6 bases). Per germline, CDR1 MNHEY and CDR2 SMNVEV (reference sequence). The CDR3 contains 15 residues. V gave up 3 bases and J gave up 3 bases, with 12 bases separating them. CDR3 region: CASSFLRGVYNEQFF. DNA for the CDR3: TGTGCCAGCAGTTTCCTCAGGGGCGTCTACAATGAGCAGTTCTTC.

V is TRBV30 and J is TRBJ2-3, with D maybe TRBD1 (5 bases). The V end lost 0 bases, the J end lost 3 bases, and 7 bases lay between the germline ends. Germline assignment: CDR1 GTSNPN and CDR2 SVGIG (reference sequence). This CDR3 is 13 amino acids long. The CDR3: CAWSVKGTDTQYF. CDR3 bases: TGTGCCTGGAGTGTTAAGGGGACAGATACGCAGTATTTT.

J is TRBJ1-4 and V is TRBV5-1; no definite D call. CDR3 size: 16 residues. Trimming shortened V by 2 bases and J by 0 bases, and 11 bases separated the two germline ends. CDR1 is SGHRS, CDR2 YFSETQ, per germline. CDR3 loop: CASSFQQPATNEKLFF. CDR3 in DNA: TGCGCCAGCAGCTTCCAACAGCCAGCAACTAATGAAAAACTGTTTTTT. The variable domain in full, completed from reference TRBV5-1 and TRBJ1-4, reads KAGVTQTPRYLIKTRGQQVTLSCSPISGHRSVSWYQQTPGQGLQFLFEYFSETQRNKGNFPGRFSGRQFSNSRSEMNVSTLELGDSALYLCASSFQQPATNEKLFFGSGTQLSVL.

DNA for the CDR3: TGTGCCAGTAGTTTAGGACAGAATAGCAATCAGCCCCAGCATTTT. Amino acids: CASSLGQNSNQPQHF. The rearrangement links TRBV19 to TRBJ1-5, with TRBD1 as a possible D gene (6 bases). V gave up 5 bases and J gave up 0 bases, with 11 bases separating them. This CDR3 has 15 amino acids. Germline V CDR1 and CDR2: LNHDA, SQIVND (reference sequence).

This chain joins TRBV18 and TRBJ1-2; D is possibly TRBD1 (6 bases). The CDR3 loop spans 15 amino acids. Trimming pared 2 bases from V and 4 bases from J, leaving 14 bases between. The germline V gene encodes CDR1 KGHSH and CDR2 LQKENI. The CDR3 DNA reads TGTGCCAGCTCACCATCATTAGGACAGTTCTATGGCTACACCTTC. As protein: CASSPSLGQFYGYTF.

V is TRBV24-1 and J is TRBJ2-3; D unresolved. Germline V gene sequence: CDR1 KGHDR, CDR2 SFDVKD. This CDR3 contains 12 residues. With 6 bases removed from V and 0 bases from J, the gap between germline ends came to 3 bases. CDR3 sequence (DNA): TGTGCCACCAGTCCTAGCACAGATACGCAGTATTTT. Translation: CATSPSTDTQYF.

The chain joins TRBV6-5 to TRBJ2-7; D perhaps matches TRBD1 (6 bases). The CDR3 totals 15 residues. Per germline, CDR1 MNHEY and CDR2 SVGAGI. Trimming left V 5 bases short and J 11 bases short, with 25 bases between. The CDR3 spells CASSPSFGQEGQKYF. For the CDR3, the DNA is TGTGCCAGCAGTCCTTCTTTTGGTCAAGAAGGACAGAAGTACTTC.

V gene TRBV27 combines with J gene TRBJ2-7; the D is unclear. This CDR3 has 13 amino acids. V was pared by 10 bases and J by 3 bases, with 16 bases between. Per germline, CDR1 MNHEY and CDR2 SMNVEV (reference sequence). In nucleotides, the CDR3 is TGTGCCACCAACCCCGGTGGCGGCTACGAGCAGTACTTC. This encodes CATNPGGGYEQYF.

This chain connects TRBV7-3 to TRBJ2-1, with unresolved D. Germline V CDR1 and CDR2: SGHTA, FQGTGA. V lost 2 bases to trimming and J lost 9 bases, with 8 bases between them. The CDR3 contains 12 residues. The CDR3 DNA reads TGTGCCAGCAGCTTATCGGGTGGTGAGCAGTTCTTC. Encoded protein: CASSLSGGEQFF.

The chain uses TRBV6-5 and TRBJ2-7; 14 bases are a match to TRBD2. V dropped 7 bases and J dropped 4; count of bases not matched to a gene: 6. CDR1 and CDR2 (germline): MNHEY, SVGAGI. The CDR3 has 15 amino acids. Here the CDR3 reads CASTYGTSGSYEQYF. The DNA for the CDR3 is TGTGCCAGCACCTATGGGACTAGCGGGAGTTACGAGCAGTACTTC.

The chain has TRBV2 and TRBJ2-7, with TRBD1 matching over 7 bases. With V trimmed by 1 base and J by 4 bases, 10 bases remained unmatched. This CDR3 comprises 16 residues. The germline V gene encodes CDR1 SNHLY and CDR2 FYNNEI. CDR3 in DNA: TGTGCCAGCAGTGAAGGAGTCGACAGGGTCTTATACGAGCAGTACTTC. Amino acids: CASSEGVDRVLYEQYF.